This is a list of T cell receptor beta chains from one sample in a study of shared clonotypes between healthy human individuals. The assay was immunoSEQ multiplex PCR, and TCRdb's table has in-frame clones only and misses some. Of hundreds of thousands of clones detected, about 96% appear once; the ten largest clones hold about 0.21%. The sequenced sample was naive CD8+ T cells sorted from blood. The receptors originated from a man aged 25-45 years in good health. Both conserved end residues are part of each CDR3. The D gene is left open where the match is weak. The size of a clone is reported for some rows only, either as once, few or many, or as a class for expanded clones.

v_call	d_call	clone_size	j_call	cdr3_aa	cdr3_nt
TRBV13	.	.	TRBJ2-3	CASSFAGALTDTQYF	TGTGCCAGCAGCTTCGCCGGGGCTCTCACAGATACGCAGTATTTT
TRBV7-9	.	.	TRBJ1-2	CASSSRAREGYTF	TGTGCCAGCAGCTCCCGGGCCCGTGAGGGCTACACCTTC
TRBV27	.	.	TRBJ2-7	CASRLVRGSGEQYF	TGTGCCAGCCGCCTGGTAAGAGGGTCGGGAGAGCAGTACTTC
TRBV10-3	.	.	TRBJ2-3	CAISERNSQDTQYF	TGTGCCATCAGTGAGAGGAATAGCCAAGATACGCAGTATTTT
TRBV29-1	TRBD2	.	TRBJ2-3	CSGLGLAGPSTDTQYF	TGCAGCGGATTGGGACTAGCGGGACCTAGCACAGATACGCAGTATTTT
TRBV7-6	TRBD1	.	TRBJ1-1	CASKQGLGTEAFF	TGTGCCAGTAAACAGGGGTTGGGCACTGAAGCTTTCTTT
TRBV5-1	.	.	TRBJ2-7	CASSPRQGGYEQYF	TGCGCCAGCAGCCCGAGGCAGGGTGGCTACGAGCAGTACTTC
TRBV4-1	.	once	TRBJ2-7	CASSQDLSYGAREQYF	TGCGCCAGCAGCCAAGATCTGAGTTATGGGGCCCGGGAGCAGTACTTC
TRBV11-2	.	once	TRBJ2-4	CASSFRPDRDIQYF	TGTGCCAGCAGCTTTCGACCTGACCGGGACATTCAGTACTTC
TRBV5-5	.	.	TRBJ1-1	CASILARHESEAFF	TGTGCCAGCATCCTCGCAAGACACGAGTCTGAAGCTTTCTTT
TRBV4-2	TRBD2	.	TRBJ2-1	CASSQDLAGLYNEQFF	TGTGCCAGCAGCCAAGATCTAGCGGGACTATACAATGAGCAGTTCTTC
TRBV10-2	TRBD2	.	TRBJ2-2	CASSESREDAAFNTGELFF	TGCGCCAGCAGTGAGTCCCGGGAGGACGCAGCCTTCAACACCGGGGAGCTGTTTTTT
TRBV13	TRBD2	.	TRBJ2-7	CASSSLLAGAYEQYF	TGTGCCAGCAGCTCGCTACTAGCGGGAGCCTACGAGCAGTACTTC
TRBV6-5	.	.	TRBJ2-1	CASSTGGSYNEQFF	TGTGCCAGCAGTACGGGCGGCTCCTACAATGAGCAGTTCTTC
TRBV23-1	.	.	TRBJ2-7	CASSQQAGEQYF	TGCGCCAGCAGTCAACAAGCGGGCGAGCAGTACTTC
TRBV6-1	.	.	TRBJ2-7	CASRGGSTGYEQYF	TGTGCCAGTAGGGGGGGGTCAACAGGCTACGAGCAGTACTTC
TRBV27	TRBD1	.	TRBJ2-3	CASSLLRGLGETDTQYF	TGTGCCAGCAGTTTATTAAGGGGGCTCGGGGAGACAGATACGCAGTATTTT
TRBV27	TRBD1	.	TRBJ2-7	CASSYRQGYEQYF	TGTGCCAGCAGTTACCGACAGGGCTACGAGCAGTACTTC
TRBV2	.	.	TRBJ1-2	CASSEARERPYGYTF	TGTGCCAGCAGTGAAGCGCGGGAGAGACCATATGGCTACACCTTC
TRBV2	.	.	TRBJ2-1	CASSAWGPVDSNEQFF	TGTGCCAGCAGTGCTTGGGGACCTGTCGACAGCAATGAGCAGTTCTTC
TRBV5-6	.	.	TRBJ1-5	CASSLGGEGPNQPQHF	TGTGCCAGCAGCTTGGGCGGGGAAGGACCCAATCAGCCCCAGCATTTT
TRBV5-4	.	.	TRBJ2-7	CASSLFGGGFEQYF	TGTGCCAGCAGCTTGTTTGGGGGCGGGTTCGAGCAGTACTTC